This T cell receptor (beta chain) was recorded in a study of blood T cell repertoires in COVID-19. Study context: Donors in the United States, Italy and Spain gave samples during acute or convalescent COVID-19.

Clones were read by immunoSEQ multiplex PCR, and TCRdb kept only the in-frame ones, dropping some. Found here are over 55,000 clones, around 90% of them singletons; the top ten hold roughly a fifth. Source material: peripheral blood. This clonotype originated in a woman of 80 years or more with acute or convalescent COVID-19.

In nucleotides, the CDR3 is TGTGCCAGTAGCGATCGTGGTCGACAGGGCCAAGAGACCCAGTACTTC. The encoded protein is CASSDRGRQGQETQYF. V is TRBV19 and J is TRBJ2-5, with 7 bases matching TRBD1. V gave up 6 bases and J gave up 1 base; unmatched junction bases: 11. Germline CDR1 and CDR2: LNHDA and SQIVND (reference sequence). The CDR3 covers 16 residues.